Below, 7 T cell receptor beta chains from the same sample are listed, as sequenced in a study of post-analysis software for immune sequencing data. Study-wide findings and caveats: Patients showed TRBV5-6, TRBV5-1 and TRBV20-1 among roughly 5 TRBV segments more frequent than in controls.

These TCRs are of unknown antigen specificity. Incorporated into the TCR beta cDNA libraries were unique molecular identifiers, which served to reduce PCR and sequencing biases. TCRdb reprocessed the PCR reads with MiXCR, giving one entry per CDR3 protein. The table lists some 690,000 distinct CDR3 sequences, roughly three fifths of them singletons, with around 11% in the top ten. The sample consisted of blood. The source of these receptors is a girl aged 2 to 9 with multiple sclerosis.

This clonotype was detected only a few times. V gene TRBV2 combines with J gene TRBJ2-1, with 10 bases identical to TRBD2. Germline CDR1 reads SNHLY; CDR2 reads FYNNEI. This CDR3 contains 16 residues. The V gene end was trimmed by 4 bases and the J gene end by 7 bases; junction bases not matched to a gene: 10. The CDR3 loop reads CASSGQRGGIYNEQFF. The CDR3 coding sequence is TGTGCCAGCAGTGGACAGCGGGGGGGTATCTATAATGAGCAGTTCTTC. Drawing the rest from reference TRBV2 and TRBJ2-1, the complete variable domain is EPEVTQTPSHQVTQMGQEVILRCVPISNHLYFYWYRQILGQKVEFLVSFYNNEISEKSEIFDDQFSVERPDGSNFTLKIRSTKLEDSAMYFCASSGQRGGIYNEQFFGPGTRLTVL.

J is TRBJ1-1 and V is TRBV7-2; D is unresolved. CDR1 and CDR2 from the germline V gene are SGHTA and FQGNSA. The CDR3 runs 16 residues. Deletions cut 2 bases from V and 1 base from J, with 14 bases between. CDR3 amino acids: CASSLKSWYQNTEAFF. DNA of the CDR3: TGTGCCAGCAGCTTAAAATCGTGGTATCAGAACACTGAAGCTTTCTTT.

This clonotype was seen a single time. The CDR3 nucleotides read TGCAGCGTTACCGGGACAGGGACAGATACGCAGTATTTT. As protein: CSVTGTGTDTQYF. V is TRBV29-1 and J is TRBJ2-3, with 9 nucleotides matching TRBD1. The ends lost 5 bases at V and 3 bases at J; junction bases unmatched: 3. Germline V gene sequence: CDR1 SQVTM, CDR2 ANQGSEA. The CDR3 is 13 amino acids.

The chain uses TRBV10-1 and TRBJ2-5; D possibly matches TRBD1 or TRBD2 (6 bases each). There are 13 residues in the CDR3. Looked up from germline, CDR1 is WNHNN and CDR2 is SYGVQD (reference sequence). Trimming removed 5 bases at V and 11 bases at J, with 18 bases between. CDR3 amino acids: CASSMRRDNEQYF. CDR3 nucleotide sequence: TGCGCCAGCAGTATGCGGCGGGACAATGAGCAGTACTTC.

In this sample, this clonotype turned up a few times. This chain connects TRBV6-9 to TRBJ2-7, with TRBD1 matching over 11 bases. Germline CDR1 MNHGY, CDR2 SVAAGI. Germline trimming cut 6 bases from V and 1 base from J; bases unmatched to any gene: 2. This CDR3 has 14 residues. CDR3 nucleotides: TGTGCCAGCAGCGGGACAGGGGGGTCCTACGAGCAGTACTTC. Translated, it gives CASSGTGGSYEQYF.

This CDR3 reads CASSLMVLGSPLHF. DNA of the CDR3: TGTGCCAGCAGTTTAATGGTTTTGGGTTCACCCCTCCACTTT. This chain joins TRBV12-3 or TRBV12-4 and TRBJ1-6; D remains ambiguous. The CDR3 has 14 amino acids. The ends were cut back, 2 bases at V and 9 bases at J, with 11 bases in the middle.

This clonotype came up many times. This chain connects TRBV20-1 to TRBJ2-7; 7 bases align to TRBD2. From germline, CDR1 is DFQATT and CDR2 SNEGSKA (reference sequence). The junction had 19 bases not matched to a gene; V was cut back by 5 bases and J by 6 bases. The CDR3 spans 16 residues. The CDR3 spells CSAYSLAGSVGGEQYF. The CDR3 coding sequence is TGCAGTGCTTACAGCTTAGCGGGCTCTGTTGGTGGCGAGCAGTACTTC.